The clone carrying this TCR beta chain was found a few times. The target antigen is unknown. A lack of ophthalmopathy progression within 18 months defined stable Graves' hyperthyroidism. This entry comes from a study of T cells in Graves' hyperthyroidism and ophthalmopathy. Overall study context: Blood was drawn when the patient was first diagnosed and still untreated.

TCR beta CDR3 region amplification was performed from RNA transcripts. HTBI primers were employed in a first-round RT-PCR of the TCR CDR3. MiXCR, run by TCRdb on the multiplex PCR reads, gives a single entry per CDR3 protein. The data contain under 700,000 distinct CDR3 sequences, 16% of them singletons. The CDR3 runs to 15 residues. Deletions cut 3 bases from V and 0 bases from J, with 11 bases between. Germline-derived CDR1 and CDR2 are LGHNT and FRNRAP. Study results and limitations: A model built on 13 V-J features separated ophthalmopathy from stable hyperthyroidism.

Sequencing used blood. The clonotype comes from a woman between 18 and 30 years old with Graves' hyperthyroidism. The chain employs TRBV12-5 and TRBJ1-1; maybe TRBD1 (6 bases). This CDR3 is CASGFGGRVNTEAFF. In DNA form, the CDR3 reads TGTGCTAGTGGTTTCGGGGGGCGGGTGAACACTGAAGCTTTCTTT.